This T cell receptor (beta chain) originates from a study of regulatory T cells in long-lasting Graves disease. Study-wide findings and caveats: TRBV28 was favored in persistent disease, as were TRBJ1-2 and TRBJ2-5. Newly diagnosed patients had higher TCR diversity than persistent Graves' patients did.

There are 13 residues in the CDR3. V was pared by 6 bases and J by 2 bases, with 7 bases between. Construction of TCR beta libraries relied on iRepertoire HTBI primers and on Arm-PCR targeting CDR3 regions. MiXCR, applied by TCRdb to the multiplex PCR reads, yields one record per CDR3 protein. The sample contains 530,000 or so distinct CDR3 sequences, roughly a sixth of which appear only once. This clonotype was recorded at least ten times. Its target is not known. Time point reported: newly diagnosed GD, antithyroid drugs for less than 3 months. PBMC-extracted RNA yielded the TCR library. These sequences were also reported in another study, on T cells in Graves' hyperthyroidism and ophthalmopathy.

This TCR was sampled from a man aged 18 to 30 with Graves disease. This sequence joins TRBV12-3 or TRBV12-4 and TRBJ2-2, with no clear D. Sequencing was performed on peripheral blood mononuclear cells (PBMCs), taken at new diagnosis, from a patient treated with antithyroid drugs. The CDR3 loop is CASRSSNTGELFF. CDR3 nucleotide sequence: TGTGCCAGCAGGAGCAGTAACACCGGGGAGCTGTTTTTT.